The rows below give T cell receptor beta chains drawn from one sample of a study of T cell responses to AZD1222 COVID-19 vaccine. The protocol was immunoSEQ multiplex PCR, while the TCRdb copy is restricted to in-frame clones and leaves out a portion. The sample lists about 140,000 clones, 88% occurring once. This material consisted of peripheral blood, taken 28 days after the second AZD1222 dose. Receptors were obtained from an adult who received the AZD1222 COVID-19 vaccine. CDR3s include the opening cysteine and the closing phenylalanine or tryptophan.

TRBJ2-2 | TRBV2 | CASSEIGTRLAGELFF
TRBJ1-5 | TRBV27 | CASSLDHLYQPQHF
TRBJ2-7 | TRBV3-1/TRBV3-2 | CASSLTSYEQYF
TRBJ2-2 | TRBV11-3 | CASSMGPWSNTGELFF
TRBJ2-7 | TRBV18 | CASSPRKGYEQYF
TRBJ2-3 | TRBV5-1 | CASSLREGLADTQYF
TRBJ2-3 | TRBV24-1 | CATSESQGAPDTQYF
TRBJ2-3 | TRBV3-1/TRBV3-2 | CASSQEALASAQYF
TRBJ1-3 | TRBV28 | CASSLDNPYTVYSGNTIYF
TRBJ2-7 | TRBV19 | CASSISWQGTHEQYF